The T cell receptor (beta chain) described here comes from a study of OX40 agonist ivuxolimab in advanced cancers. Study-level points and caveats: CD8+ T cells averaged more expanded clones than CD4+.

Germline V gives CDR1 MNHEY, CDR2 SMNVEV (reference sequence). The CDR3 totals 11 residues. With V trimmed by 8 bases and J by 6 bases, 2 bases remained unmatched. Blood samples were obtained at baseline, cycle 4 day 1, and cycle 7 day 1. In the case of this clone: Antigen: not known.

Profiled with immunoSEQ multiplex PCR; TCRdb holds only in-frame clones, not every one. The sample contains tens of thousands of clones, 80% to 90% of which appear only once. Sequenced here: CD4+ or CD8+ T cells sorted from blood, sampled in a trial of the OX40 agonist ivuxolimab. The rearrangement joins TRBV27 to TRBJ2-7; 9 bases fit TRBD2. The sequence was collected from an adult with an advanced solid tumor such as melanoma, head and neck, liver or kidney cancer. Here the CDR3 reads CASAGGAEQYF. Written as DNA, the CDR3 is TGTGCCAGCGCGGGGGGGGCCGAGCAGTACTTC.